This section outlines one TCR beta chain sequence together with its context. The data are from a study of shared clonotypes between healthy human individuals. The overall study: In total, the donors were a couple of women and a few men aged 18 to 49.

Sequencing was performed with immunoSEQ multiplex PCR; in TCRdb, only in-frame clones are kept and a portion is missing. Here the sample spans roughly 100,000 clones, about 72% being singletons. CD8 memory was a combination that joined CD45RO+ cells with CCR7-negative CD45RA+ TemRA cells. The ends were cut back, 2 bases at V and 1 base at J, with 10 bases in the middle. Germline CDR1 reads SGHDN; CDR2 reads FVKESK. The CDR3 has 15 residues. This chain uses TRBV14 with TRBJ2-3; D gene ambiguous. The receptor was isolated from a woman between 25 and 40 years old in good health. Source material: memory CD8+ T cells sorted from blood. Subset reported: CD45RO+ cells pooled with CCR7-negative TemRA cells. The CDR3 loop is CASSQQAAGTDTQYF. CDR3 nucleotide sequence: TGTGCCAGCAGCCAACAGGCCGCTGGCACAGATACGCAGTATTTT. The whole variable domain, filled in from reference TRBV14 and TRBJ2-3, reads EAGVTQFPSHSVIEKGQTVTLRCDPISGHDNLYWYRRVMGKEIKFLLHFVKESKQDESGMPNNRFLAERTGGTYSTLKVQPAELEDSGVYFCASSQQAAGTDTQYFGPGTRLTVL.